This T cell receptor beta chain derives from a study of cytomegalovirus exposure and HLA in healthy donors. Study-wide findings and caveats: Confirmation was obtained in vitro that three CMV-associated chains are specific for CMV antigens. The authors assumed roughly uniform sequencing depth across donors for presence/absence analyses.

PCR amplification relied on 60 Vbeta primers (plus 13 Jbeta primers). Generated by immunoSEQ multiplex PCR, the TCRdb table keeps only in-frame clones and is missing some. The sample lists approximately 110,000 clones, 82% occurring once. As for this clone: As yet, its antigen is unknown.

Donors consisted of healthy bone marrow donors. Sampled while nominally healthy, donors likely had unrecorded immune exposures. The V gene's germline CDR1 is WNHNN and CDR2 SYGVQD (reference sequence). This CDR3 has 13 amino acids. The V and J ends lost 7 bases and 4 bases respectively, with 13 bases between them. Material: PBMCs. The chain has TRBV10-1 and TRBJ1-2; tentative D call: TRBD1 (5 bases). This TCR was recovered from a woman between 18 and 29 years old in good health and CMV-seronegative. CDR3 protein: CASILDTFYGYTF. Here the CDR3 DNA reads TGCGCCAGCATCCTGGACACATTCTATGGCTACACCTTC.